Listed here is a single TCR beta chain. Germline is not matched at one junction end, which may reflect a read error. This sample was taken from a study of blood T cell repertoires in COVID-19. Across the whole study: The samples span acute and convalescent COVID-19 from the United States, Italy and Spain. In each case, the material was cDNA or gDNA derived from T cells, B-cell-depleted T cells, or PBMCs.

Cohorts were assigned according to the clinical history that participants reported. Germline values: CDR1 ENHRY, CDR2 SYGVKD. The CDR3 is 13 residues long. Per the study methods: Researchers report that nucleated cell counts were estimated from reference gene primer amplification. Generated by immunoSEQ multiplex PCR, the TCRdb table keeps only in-frame clones and is missing some. V and J calls and clone size are copied from that table; D and trimming were computed from the DNA. The repertoire includes 400,000 to 450,000 clones, about nine tenths of them detected once, and more than 0.55% sits in the top ten.

The specimen was PBMCs or T cells enriched from blood (not recorded which). This receptor was obtained from a man younger than 35 who had recovered from COVID-19. The chain has TRBV10-3 and TRBJ1-2; 8 bases line up with TRBD1. DNA for the CDR3: TGTGCCATCAGTGAATCGGTCAGGGGGCCGGGCGGCTTC. This codes for CAISESVRGPGGF.